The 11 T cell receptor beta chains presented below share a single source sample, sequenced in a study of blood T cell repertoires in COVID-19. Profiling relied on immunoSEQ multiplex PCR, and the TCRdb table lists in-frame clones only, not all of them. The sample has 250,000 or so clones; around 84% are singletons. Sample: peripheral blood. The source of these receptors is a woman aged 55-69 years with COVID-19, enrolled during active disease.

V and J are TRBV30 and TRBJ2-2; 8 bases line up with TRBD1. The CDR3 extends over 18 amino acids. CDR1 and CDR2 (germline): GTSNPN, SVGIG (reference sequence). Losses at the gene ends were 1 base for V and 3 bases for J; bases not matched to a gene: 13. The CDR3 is CAWSEGTGKGRYTGELFF. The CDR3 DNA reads TGTGCCTGGAGTGAAGGGACAGGCAAGGGGAGATACACCGGGGAGCTGTTTTTT.

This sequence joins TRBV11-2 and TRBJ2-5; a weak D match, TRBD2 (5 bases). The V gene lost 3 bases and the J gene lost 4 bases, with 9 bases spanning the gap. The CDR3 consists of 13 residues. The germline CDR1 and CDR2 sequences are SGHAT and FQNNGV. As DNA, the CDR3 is TGTGCCAGCAGCTTTTCGGGGAGAGAGACCCAGTACTTC. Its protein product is CASSFSGRETQYF.

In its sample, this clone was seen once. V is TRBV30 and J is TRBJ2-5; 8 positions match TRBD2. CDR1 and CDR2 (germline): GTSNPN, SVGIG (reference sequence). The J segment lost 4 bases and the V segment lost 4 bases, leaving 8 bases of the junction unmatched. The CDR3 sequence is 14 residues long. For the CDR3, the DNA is TGTGCCTGGATGCCGGGAGGGGGTTCAGAGACCCAGTACTTC. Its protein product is CAWMPGGGSETQYF. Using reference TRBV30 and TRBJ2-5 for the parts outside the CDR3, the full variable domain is SQTIHQWPATLVQPVGSPLSLECTVEGTSNPNLYWYRQAAGRGLQLLFYSVGIGQISSEVPQNLSASRPQDRQFILSSKKLLLSDSGFYLCAWMPGGGSETQYFGPGTRLLVL.

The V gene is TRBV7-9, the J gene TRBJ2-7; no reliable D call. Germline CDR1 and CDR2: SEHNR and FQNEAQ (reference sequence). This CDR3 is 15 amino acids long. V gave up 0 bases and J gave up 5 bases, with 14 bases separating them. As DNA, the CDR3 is TGTGCCAGCAGCTTAGCGCGGCAAGGAACCGACGAGCAGTACTTC. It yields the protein CASSLARQGTDEQYF.

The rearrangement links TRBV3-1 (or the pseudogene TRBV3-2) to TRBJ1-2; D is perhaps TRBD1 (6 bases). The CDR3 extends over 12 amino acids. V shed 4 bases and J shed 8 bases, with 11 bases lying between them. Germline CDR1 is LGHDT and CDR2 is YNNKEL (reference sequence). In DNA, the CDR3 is TGTGCCAGCAGCCCAGACAGGATAGGCTACACCTTC. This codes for CASSPDRIGYTF.

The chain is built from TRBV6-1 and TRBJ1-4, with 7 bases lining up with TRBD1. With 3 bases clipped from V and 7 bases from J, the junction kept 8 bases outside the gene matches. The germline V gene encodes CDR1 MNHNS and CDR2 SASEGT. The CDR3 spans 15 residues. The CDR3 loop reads CASSDRQGGGEKLFF. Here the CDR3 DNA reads TGTGCCAGCAGTGACCGACAGGGTGGGGGTGAAAAACTGTTTTTT.

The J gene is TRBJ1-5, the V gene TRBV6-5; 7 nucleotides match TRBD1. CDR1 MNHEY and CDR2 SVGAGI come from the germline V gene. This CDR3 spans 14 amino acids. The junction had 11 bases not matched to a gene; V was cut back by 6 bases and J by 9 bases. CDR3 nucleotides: TGTGCCAGCAGGGGGATGGGACAGCCATGGCCCCAGCATTTT. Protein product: CASRGMGQPWPQHF.

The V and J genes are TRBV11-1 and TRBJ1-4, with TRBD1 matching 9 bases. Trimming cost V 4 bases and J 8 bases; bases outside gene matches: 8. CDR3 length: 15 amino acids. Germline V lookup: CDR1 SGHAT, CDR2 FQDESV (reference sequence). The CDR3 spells CASSSKDRGGEKLFF. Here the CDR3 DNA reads TGTGCCAGCAGCTCCAAGGACAGGGGAGGCGAAAAACTGTTTTTT.

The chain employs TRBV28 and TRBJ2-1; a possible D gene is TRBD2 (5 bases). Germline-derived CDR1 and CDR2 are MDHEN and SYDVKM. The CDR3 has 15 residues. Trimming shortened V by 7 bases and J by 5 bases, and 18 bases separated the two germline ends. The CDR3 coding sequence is TGTGCCAGCACTCCTTGGTACAGCGGACACAATGAGCAGTTCTTC. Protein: CASTPWYSGHNEQFF. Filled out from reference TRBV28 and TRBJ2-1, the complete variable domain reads DVKVTQSSRYLVKRTGEKVFLECVQDMDHENMFWYRQDPGLGLRLIYFSYDVKMKEKGDIPEGYSVSREKKERFSLILESASTNQTSMYLCASTPWYSGHNEQFFGPGTRLTVL.

CDR3 region: CASSIATGTALSYEQYF. Here the CDR3 DNA reads TGTGCCAGTAGTATAGCGACTGGGACAGCCCTGTCCTACGAGCAGTACTTC. This chain connects TRBV19 to TRBJ2-7, with 7 bases fitting TRBD1. The CDR3 length is 17 residues. CDR1 LNHDA and CDR2 SQIVND come from the germline V gene (reference sequence). V dropped 1 base and J dropped 1; count of bases not matched to a gene: 10.

The CDR3 loop reads CSVPRGGVHNEQFF. As DNA, the CDR3 is TGCAGCGTCCCTCGAGGGGGCGTCCACAATGAGCAGTTCTTC. This rearrangement joins TRBV29-1 to TRBJ2-1, with 7 bases identical to TRBD1. CDR3 length: 14 residues. Unmatched junction bases numbered 10, after V lost 6 bases and J lost 5 bases. CDR1 SQVTM and CDR2 ANQGSEA come from the germline V gene.